The following is a TCR beta chain sequence with its context. Libraries were prepared by immunoSEQ multiplex PCR; TCRdb keeps only in-frame clonotypes and omits some of them. There are some 92,000 clones in the sample; more than 70% occur only once, and under 30% lies in the top ten. This specimen belongs to a study of cytotoxic CD8 clonotypes in ibrutinib-treated CLL. The CDR3 has 17 amino acids. V gave up 5 bases and J gave up 8 bases; unmatched junction bases: 14. Germline CDR1 is SGHAT and CDR2 is FQNNGV. The sample here was PBMCs, taken after 24 months of ibrutinib treatment. The source of this sequence is a human donor with chronic lymphocytic leukemia. The chain joins TRBV11-2 to TRBJ2-2; TRBD2 aligns across 10 bases. The CDR3 DNA sequence: TGTGCCAGCAGCCCTACAAGACTAGCGGGCGTTCCTGGGGAGCTGTTTTTT. This codes for CASSPTRLAGVPGELFF.